This T cell receptor (beta chain) was documented in a study of T cell clones after liver transplantation. Study background: Pre-transplant mixed lymphocyte reactions yielded third-party-reactive TCRbeta sequences as comparators for graft-donor-reactive sequences. Patients counted as tolerant after at least one year off all immunosuppression, enzymes not exceeding twice normal. Without induction therapy, subjects received standard immunosuppression until 12-24 months post-transplant.

Unstimulated PBMCs were sorted into CD3+CD4+ and CD3+CD8+ populations. Clones were read by immunoSEQ multiplex PCR, and TCRdb kept only the in-frame ones, dropping some. The profile covers 50,000 or so clones, with 85% to 90% appearing a single time and about an eighth taken by the ten largest. The germline V gene has CDR1 MNHEY and CDR2 SMNVEV (reference sequence). V lost 5 bases, J lost 4 bases, and 11 bases lay in between. There are 13 residues in the CDR3. This material consisted of CD8+ T cells from blood, taken 12 months after liver transplant. The V gene is TRBV27, the J gene TRBJ1-2, with D possibly TRBD1 on 5 matching bases. This sequence was found in a human patient who received a liver transplant. Some T cells could come from the graft donor. The chain's CDR3 is CASSIGAGYGYTF. The CDR3 bases are TGTGCCAGCAGTATCGGGGCAGGCTATGGCTACACCTTC.